Below are 26 T cell receptor beta chains sequenced from a single sample in a study of CD8+ T cells in alopecia areata. RNA extraction and reverse transcription yielded cDNA as sequencing template. This table comes from immunoSEQ multiplex PCR, and its TCRdb copy is limited to in-frame clones, with some not included. This sample has about 270,000 clones and no singletons, with 1.2% in the ten largest. Markers including CD4, CD8alpha, NKG2D and NKG2ACE guided sorting of pooled cutaneous lymph node cells. Material for sequencing was CD4+ T cells sorted from a lymph node. These receptors originate from a C3H/HeJ mouse with alopecia areata. This strain's MHC haplotype is H2-k.

As for this clone: All gene names here are mouse names. The read gets to within 3 residues of the CDR3 end, and the germline J gene fills in the rest. This chain connects TRBV5 to TRBJ1-6; 10 nucleotides align to TRBD1. TRBJ1-6 is an open reading frame whose function is uncertain. In germline, CDR1 is LGHNA, CDR2 YNLKQL (reference sequence). This CDR3 region has 16 residues. J gave up 4 bases and V 3 bases, and 3 bases lay outside the gene matches. The part of the CDR3 DNA that was read is TGTGCCAGCAGCCAGGGGGACAGGGGATATAATTCGCCC. Protein product: CASSQGDRGYNSP. The CDR3 as a whole reads CASSQGDRGYNSPLYF.

Notes on this clone: The genes are named according to mouse. The DNA ends 4 residues before the CDR3 does, and the rest of the CDR3 is filled in from the germline J gene. V gene TRBV1 combines with J gene TRBJ2-7, with 9 positions matching TRBD2. The length of the CDR3 is 15 residues. V trimming: 5 bases; J trimming: 3 bases; junction bases outside the gene matches: 8. Germline V lookup: CDR1 NSQYPW, CDR2 LRSPGD (reference sequence). Partial CDR3 DNA: TGCACCTGCAGTACTACTGGGGGGAGCCTCTAT. Protein sequence: CTCSTTGGSLY. The full-length CDR3 reads as CTCSTTGGSLYEQYF.

This clone appeared many times. The gene names given are mouse names. The read gets to within 4 residues of the CDR3 end, and the germline J gene fills in the rest. The genes are TRBV17 and TRBJ2-1; weak D call: TRBD1 (6 bases). V shed 5 bases and J shed 4 bases, with 9 bases lying between them. The V gene's germline CDR1 is MNHDT and CDR2 YYDKIL. CDR3 size: 13 residues. Partial CDR3 DNA: TGTGCTAGCAGTCCCGACAGGTATGCT. Translating it yields CASSPDRYA. The entire CDR3 protein is CASSPDRYAEQFF.

Regarding this clone: Gene names and germline match the mouse. The CDR3 end lies 4 residues beyond the end of the read and is filled in from the germline J gene. The chain couples TRBV13-3 to TRBJ2-5; TRBD1 is a possible D gene (6 bases). CDR3 length equals 12 residues. CDR1 NNHDY and CDR2 SYVADS come from the germline V gene. The chain's CDR3 is CASRGQKDTQYF. The part of the CDR3 DNA that was read is TGTGCCAGCAGGGGACAAAAAGAC.

Only a few counts were recorded for this clone. Gene names follow the mouse nomenclature. The CDR3 is cut off 4 residues early in the read; its end comes from the germline J gene. The rearrangement joins TRBV5 to TRBJ2-5; a weak D match, TRBD2 (6 bases). This CDR3 is 14 amino acids long. CDR1 LGHNA and CDR2 YNLKQL come from the germline V gene (reference sequence). The sequenced CDR3 bases are TGTGCCAGCAGCCAAGCCTGGGGAGAAGAC. It yields the protein CASSQAWGED. The CDR3 as a whole reads CASSQAWGEDTQYF.

On this clone: Gene names denote mouse genes. The CDR3 goes on 4 residues after the read ends, and that part is filled in from the germline J gene. This chain joins TRBV19 and TRBJ1-2; D might be TRBD1 (5 bases). Trimming shortened V by 4 bases and J by 0 bases, and 10 bases separated the two germline ends. The CDR3 extends over 14 amino acids. CDR1 FNHDT and CDR2 SITEND come from the germline V gene (reference sequence). CDR3 DNA (partial): TGTGCCAGCAGTCCCCCGACAGCAAACTCC. Protein sequence: CASSPPTANS. The entire CDR3 protein reads CASSPPTANSDYTF.

This clone came up a few times. Gene names and germline match the mouse. Sequencing ends 4 residues short of the CDR3 end; the germline J gene provides the rest. This rearrangement joins TRBV1 to TRBJ2-1; 8 bases align to TRBD1. The CDR3 extends over 13 amino acids. Per germline, CDR1 NSQYPW and CDR2 LRSPGD (reference sequence). The ends lost 7 bases at V and 4 bases at J; junction bases unmatched: 3. CDR3 DNA, as far as it was read: TGCACCTGCACACAGGGGGTGTATGCT. It codes for CTCTQGVYA. The CDR3 in its entirety is CTCTQGVYAEQFF.

Worth noting for this clone: Gene names and germline refer to mouse. The CDR3 end lies 4 residues beyond the end of the read and is filled in from the germline J gene. The chain couples TRBV4 to TRBJ1-2; 10 positions agree with TRBD1. Germline V gene sequence: CDR1 LGHDT, CDR2 YNNKQL (reference sequence). The CDR3 extends over 14 amino acids. V trimming: 4 bases; J trimming: 4 bases; junction bases outside the gene matches: 3. The CDR3 region is CASSWDRGGSDYTF. Partial CDR3 DNA: TGTGCCAGCAGCTGGGACAGGGGTGGCTCC.

Worth noting for this clone: Genes here carry mouse names. The read ends 4 residues before the CDR3 terminus; that terminus is restored from the germline J gene. Other DNA variants within this sample encode the same CDR3. This chain links TRBV5 with TRBJ1-2; D possibly corresponds to TRBD1 (5 bases). The ends were cut back, 0 bases at V and 4 bases at J, with 9 bases in the middle. The length of the CDR3 is 14 residues. Looked up from germline, CDR1 is LGHNA and CDR2 is YNLKQL (reference sequence). CDR3 DNA, as far as it was read: TGTGCCAGCAGCCAAGAAGGGGAGGGCTCC. Its translation: CASSQEGEGS. The complete CDR3 reads CASSQEGEGSDYTF.

In this sample, this clone turned up a few times. Gene names and germline refer to mouse. Read coverage stops 4 residues before the CDR3 terminus; the germline J gene supplies the remainder. Other DNA sequences in this sample translate to the same CDR3. The rearrangement uses TRBV13-2 and TRBJ2-1; D is possibly TRBD1 (6 bases). V dropped 1 base and J dropped 1 base, with 9 bases sitting between them. CDR1 is NNHNN and CDR2 is SYGAGS in the germline V gene (reference sequence). This CDR3 spans 15 amino acids. The chain's CDR3 is CASGDRQGNYAEQFF. CDR3 DNA (partial): TGTGCCAGCGGTGATCGCCAGGGGAACTATGCT.

In regard to this clone: The genes and germline here are from mouse. Read coverage stops 4 residues before the CDR3 terminus; the germline J gene supplies the remainder. This chain connects TRBV13-3 to TRBJ2-7; TRBD1 matches at 10 bases. Germline V CDR1 and CDR2: NNHDY, SYVADS. There are 15 residues in the CDR3. The V and J ends lost 6 bases and 2 bases, in that order; junction bases with no gene match: 8. The CDR3: CASTSPGQGTYEQYF. The sequenced part of the CDR3 DNA is TGTGCCAGCACATCTCCGGGACAGGGGACCTAT.

Remarks on this clone: Gene names follow the mouse nomenclature. The CDR3 end falls 3 residues outside the read, so it is completed with the germline J gene. The rearrangement joins TRBV19 to TRBJ1-6; possibly TRBD1 for D (6 bases). TRBJ1-6 is recorded as an ORF, its role being uncertain. V lost 5 bases and J lost 10, with 13 bases in between. Germline-derived CDR1 and CDR2 are FNHDT and SITEND (reference sequence). The CDR3 is made up of 13 amino acids. CDR3 DNA, as far as it was read: TGTGCCAGCAGAGGCAGGGGAGGCTCGCCC. It codes for CASRGRGGSP. The whole CDR3 protein is CASRGRGGSPLYF.

This clone came up a few times. Germline and genes: mouse. The CDR3 extends 4 residues past the end of the read, so its final part is completed from the germline J gene. This specimen includes other DNA sequences encoding the same CDR3. The genes are TRBV13-3 and TRBJ2-3; 9 bases align to TRBD2. This CDR3 contains 14 residues. The V and J ends lost 1 base and 3 bases, in that order; junction bases with no gene match: 0. In germline, CDR1 is NNHDY, CDR2 SYVADS. CDR3 DNA, as far as it was read: TGTGCCAGCAGTGATACTGGGGGGGCAGAA. Translated, it gives CASSDTGGAE. The entire CDR3 protein reads CASSDTGGAETLYF.

This clone has just a few counts. Mouse gene names and germline throughout. The CDR3 goes on 4 residues after the read ends, and that part is filled in from the germline J gene. Distinct nucleotide sequences in the sample also encode this CDR3. J is TRBJ2-3 and V is TRBV31, with D possibly being TRBD2 (7 bases). The V end lost 0 bases, the J end lost 0 bases, and 10 bases lay between the germline ends. Germline CDR1 is GKSSPN and CDR2 is SITVG. CDR3 length: 15 residues. The sequenced part of the CDR3 DNA is TGTGCCTGGAGTCTAGGGGGGGTCAGTGCAGAA. Its translation is CAWSLGGVSAE. The CDR3 in its entirety is CAWSLGGVSAETLYF.

A word on this clone: Gene and germline names: mouse. Read data end 4 residues before the CDR3 end; the end is taken from the germline J gene. The genes are TRBV13-2 and TRBJ1-1; D is undetermined. The CDR3 loop spans 12 amino acids. CDR1 NNHNN and CDR2 SYGAGS come from the germline V gene (reference sequence). CDR3 in amino acids: CASGGPDKEVFF. The CDR3 DNA, read in part, is TGTGCCAGCGGTGGCCCCGACAAA.

This clone was observed a few times. The genes are named according to mouse. The CDR3 end falls 4 residues outside the read, so it is completed with the germline J gene. This specimen includes other DNA sequences encoding the same CDR3. The chain combines TRBV5 with TRBJ1-1; D perhaps matches TRBD1 (6 bases). This CDR3 region has 14 residues. The germline V gene encodes CDR1 LGHNA and CDR2 YNLKQL (reference sequence). The ends were cut back, 0 bases at V and 4 bases at J, with 9 bases in the middle. CDR3 in amino acids: CASSQEGGGTEVFF. Partial CDR3 DNA: TGTGCCAGCAGCCAAGAAGGGGGGGGCACA.

The table lists this clone with a few counts. The genes and germline here are from mouse. With the read ending 4 residues before the CDR3 end, the germline J gene is used to fill in that end. The same CDR3 can be traced to other DNA sequences in this sample. The chain uses TRBV19 and TRBJ2-5, with 7 bases lining up with TRBD1. CDR3 length: 13 residues. Germline loops: CDR1 FNHDT, CDR2 SITEND (reference sequence). The covered CDR3 bases are TGTGCCAGCAGCCCGGACAGGAGGGAC. Amino acid sequence: CASSPDRRD. From start to end, the CDR3 is CASSPDRRDTQYF.

Regarding this clone: The germline and genes are mouse ones. The read ends 4 residues before the CDR3 terminus; that terminus is restored from the germline J gene. The chain couples TRBV1 to TRBJ2-5, with TRBD2 identical over 7 bases. V gave up 1 base and J gave up 2 bases; unmatched junction bases: 3. The CDR3 covers 15 residues. Germline CDR1 NSQYPW, CDR2 LRSPGD (reference sequence). The CDR3 sequence is CTCSAVWGSQDTQYF. CDR3 DNA (partial): TGCACCTGCAGTGCAGTCTGGGGGAGCCAAGAC.

For this clone: The germline and genes are mouse ones. The CDR3 is cut off 4 residues early in the read; its end comes from the germline J gene. This rearrangement joins TRBV19 to TRBJ2-3; the D is unclear. CDR1 and CDR2 from the germline V gene are FNHDT and SITEND (reference sequence). The CDR3 loop spans 13 amino acids. Trimming took 5 bases from V and 2 from J, leaving 9 bases between them. The CDR3 protein is CASSATIAETLYF. The DNA read from the CDR3 is TGTGCCAGCAGCGCAACAATTGCAGAA.

This clone has a handful of counts. Gene names and germline match the mouse. The CDR3 end is not reached by the read, which stops 4 residues before it; the germline J gene fills it in. The gene calls are TRBV3 and TRBJ2-5, with 8 bases lining up with TRBD2. This CDR3 is built from 16 residues. Germline V gene sequence: CDR1 SNHLY, CDR2 FYNGKV (reference sequence). J gave up 3 bases and V 1 base, and 6 bases lay outside the gene matches. The CDR3 sequence is CASSLEGGARQDTQYF. The sequenced part of the CDR3 DNA is TGTGCCAGCAGCTTAGAGGGGGGGGCAAGACAAGAC.

This clone showed up just a few times. The gene names given are mouse names. The CDR3 extends 4 residues past the end of the read, so its final part is completed from the germline J gene. J is TRBJ2-1 and V is TRBV13-3; 11 bases align to TRBD2. After removal of 8 bases from V and 3 bases from J, the junction contained 1 base not matched to a gene. This CDR3 contains 13 residues. The germline CDR1 and CDR2 sequences are NNHDY and SYVADS. The CDR3 is CASTGGAYAEQFF. The DNA read from the CDR3 is TGTGCCAGTACTGGGGGGGCCTATGCT.

This clone was seen only a few times. Gene names are mouse gene names. The sequenced fragment ends 4 residues before the CDR3 boundary, so the rest is inferred from the germline J gene. Other DNA sequences within the sample encode an identical CDR3. The genes are TRBV13-1 and TRBJ2-1; 8 bases line up with TRBD2. In germline, CDR1 is NSHNY, CDR2 SYGAGN. There are 15 residues in the CDR3. Unmatched junction bases numbered 2, after V lost 0 bases and J lost 3 bases. The part of the CDR3 DNA that was read is TGTGCCAGCAGTGATGCTTGGGGGGGCTATGCT. Amino acid sequence: CASSDAWGGYA. The whole CDR3 region reads CASSDAWGGYAEQFF.

This clone was seen a handful of times. The germline and genes are mouse ones. The read ends 4 residues before the CDR3 terminus; that terminus is restored from the germline J gene. The V and J genes are TRBV1 and TRBJ2-1, with TRBD1 matching over 9 bases. Germline-derived CDR1 and CDR2 are NSQYPW and LRSPGD (reference sequence). The CDR3 runs to 13 residues. The CDR3 loop is CTCSANRGPEQFF. The DNA read from the CDR3 is TGCACCTGCAGTGCGAACAGGGGGCCT. Full variable domain (rest looked up from reference TRBV1 and TRBJ2-1): VTLLEQNPRWRLVPRGQAVNLRCILKNSQYPWMSWYQQDLQKQLQWLFTLRSPGDKEVKSLPGADYLATRVTDTELRLQVANMSQGRTLYCTCSANRGPEQFFGPGTRLTVL.

Of note for this clone: Gene names denote mouse genes. The CDR3 end lies 4 residues beyond the end of the read and is filled in from the germline J gene. The same CDR3 is also encoded by other DNA sequences in this sample. V usage is TRBV19 and J usage is TRBJ2-3, with D perhaps matching TRBD1 or TRBD2 (6 bases each). V was pared by 0 bases and J by 1 base, with 6 bases between. This CDR3 has 14 residues. Per the germline V gene, CDR1 is FNHDT and CDR2 is SITEND (reference sequence). CDR3 bases read: TGTGCCAGCAGTATAGGGGGGCGTGCAGAA. Its translation is CASSIGGRAE. The CDR3 in its entirety is CASSIGGRAETLYF.

This clone was recorded a few times. Gene names and germline match the mouse. The read terminates 4 residues ahead of where the CDR3 ends, so the germline J gene completes it. The V and J genes are TRBV1 and TRBJ1-2, with D tentatively TRBD1 (5 bases). The length of the CDR3 is 15 residues. Trimming stripped 3 bases from V and 0 bases from J, with 11 bases between. Looked up from germline, CDR1 is NSQYPW and CDR2 is LRSPGD (reference sequence). CDR3 protein: CTCSATQGTNSDYTF. The sequenced part of the CDR3 DNA is TGCACCTGCAGTGCGACCCAGGGAACAAACTCC.

In its sample, this clone was seen a few times. The genes and germline here are from mouse. The read ends 4 residues shy of where the CDR3 ends; the end is completed using the germline J gene. The chain recombines TRBV29 with TRBJ2-1, with 8 bases fitting TRBD1. V trimming: 6 bases; J trimming: 3 bases; junction bases outside the gene matches: 4. CDR3 size: 14 residues. Per the germline V gene, CDR1 is MSHET and CDR2 is SYDVDS. The CDR3 reads CASSRQGSYAEQFF. CDR3 DNA, as far as it was read: TGTGCTAGCAGCCGACAGGGGAGCTATGCT.